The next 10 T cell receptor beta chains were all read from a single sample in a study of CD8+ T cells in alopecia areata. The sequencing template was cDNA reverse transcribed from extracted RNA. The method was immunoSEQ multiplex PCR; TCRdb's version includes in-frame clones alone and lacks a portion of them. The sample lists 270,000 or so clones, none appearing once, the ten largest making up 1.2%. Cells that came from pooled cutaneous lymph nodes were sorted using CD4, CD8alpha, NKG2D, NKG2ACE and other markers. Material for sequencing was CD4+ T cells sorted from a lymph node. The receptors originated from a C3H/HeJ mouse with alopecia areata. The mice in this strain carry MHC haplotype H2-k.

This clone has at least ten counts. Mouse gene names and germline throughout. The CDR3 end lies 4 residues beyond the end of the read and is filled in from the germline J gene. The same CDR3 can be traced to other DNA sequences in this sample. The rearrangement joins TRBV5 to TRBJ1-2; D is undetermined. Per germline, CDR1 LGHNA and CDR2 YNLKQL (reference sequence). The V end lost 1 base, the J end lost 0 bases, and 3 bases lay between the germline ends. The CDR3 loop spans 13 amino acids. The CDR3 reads CASSQVANSDYTF. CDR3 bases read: TGTGCCAGCAGCCAAGTCGCAAACTCC.

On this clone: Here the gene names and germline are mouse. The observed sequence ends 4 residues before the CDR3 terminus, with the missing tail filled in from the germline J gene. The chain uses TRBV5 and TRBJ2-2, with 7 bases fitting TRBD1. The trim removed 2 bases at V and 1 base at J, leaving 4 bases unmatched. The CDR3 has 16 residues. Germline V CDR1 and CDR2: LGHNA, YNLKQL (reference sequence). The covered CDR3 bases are TGTGCCAGCAGCCAAACCGGGACAGTAAACACCGGG. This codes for CASSQTGTVNTG. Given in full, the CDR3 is CASSQTGTVNTGQLYF.

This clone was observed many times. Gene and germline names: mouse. CDR3 residues: CASRRPANSDYTF. Partial CDR3 DNA: TGTGCTAGCAGGAGACCAGCAAACTCC. The chain couples TRBV17 to TRBJ1-2; D is unresolved. The read terminates 4 residues before the CDR3 end, so the remaining end is supplied by the germline J gene. The CDR3 runs to 13 residues. Germline loops: CDR1 MNHDT, CDR2 YYDKIL. V dropped 6 bases and J dropped 0 bases, with 8 bases sitting between them.

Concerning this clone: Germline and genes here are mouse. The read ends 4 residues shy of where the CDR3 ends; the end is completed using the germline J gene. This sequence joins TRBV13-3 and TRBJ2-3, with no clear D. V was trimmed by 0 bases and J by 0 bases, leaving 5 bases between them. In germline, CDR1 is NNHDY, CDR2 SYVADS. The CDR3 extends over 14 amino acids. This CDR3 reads CASSDAVSAETLYF. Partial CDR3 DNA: TGTGCCAGCAGTGATGCAGTTAGTGCAGAA.

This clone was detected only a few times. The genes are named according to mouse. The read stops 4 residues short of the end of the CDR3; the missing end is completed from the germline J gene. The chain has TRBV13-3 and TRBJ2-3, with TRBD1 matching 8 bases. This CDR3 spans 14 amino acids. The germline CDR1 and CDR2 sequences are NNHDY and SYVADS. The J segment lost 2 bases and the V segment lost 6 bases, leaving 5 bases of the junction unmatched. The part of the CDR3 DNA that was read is TGTGCCAGCAAAGACAGGGGAGATGCAGAA. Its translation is CASKDRGDAE. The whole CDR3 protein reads CASKDRGDAETLYF.

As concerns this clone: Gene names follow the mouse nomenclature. The CDR3 loop is CASSQDGGRDEQYF. The covered CDR3 bases are TGTGCCAGCAGCCAAGACGGGGGGCGCGAT. J is TRBJ2-7 and V is TRBV5, with D possibly being TRBD2 (7 bases). Read data end 4 residues before the CDR3 end; the end is taken from the germline J gene. Germline CDR1 reads LGHNA; CDR2 reads YNLKQL (reference sequence). The CDR3 sequence is 14 residues long.

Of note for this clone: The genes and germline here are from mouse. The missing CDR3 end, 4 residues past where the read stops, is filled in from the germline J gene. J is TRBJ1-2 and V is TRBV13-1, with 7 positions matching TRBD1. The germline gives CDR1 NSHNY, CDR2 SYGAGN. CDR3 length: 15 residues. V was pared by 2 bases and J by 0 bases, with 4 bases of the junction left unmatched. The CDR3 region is CASSENGQANSDYTF. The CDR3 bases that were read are TGTGCCAGCAGTGAGAACGGACAGGCAAACTCC.

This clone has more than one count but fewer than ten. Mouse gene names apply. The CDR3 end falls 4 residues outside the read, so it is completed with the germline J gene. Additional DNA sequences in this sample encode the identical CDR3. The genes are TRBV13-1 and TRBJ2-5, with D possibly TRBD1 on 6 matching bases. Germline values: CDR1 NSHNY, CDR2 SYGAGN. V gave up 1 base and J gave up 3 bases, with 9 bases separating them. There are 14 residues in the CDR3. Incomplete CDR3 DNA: TGTGCCAGCAGTGATCGCAGGGGTCAAGAC. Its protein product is CASSDRRGQD. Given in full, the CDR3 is CASSDRRGQDTQYF.

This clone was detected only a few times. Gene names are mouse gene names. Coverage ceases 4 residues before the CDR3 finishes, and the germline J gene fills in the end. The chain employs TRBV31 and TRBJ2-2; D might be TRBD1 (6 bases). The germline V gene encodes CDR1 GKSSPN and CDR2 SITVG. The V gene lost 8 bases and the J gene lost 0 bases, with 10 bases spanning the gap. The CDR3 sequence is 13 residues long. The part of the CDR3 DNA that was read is TGTGCCAGAGGGACAACAAACACCGGG. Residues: CARGTTNTG. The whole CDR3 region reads CARGTTNTGQLYF.

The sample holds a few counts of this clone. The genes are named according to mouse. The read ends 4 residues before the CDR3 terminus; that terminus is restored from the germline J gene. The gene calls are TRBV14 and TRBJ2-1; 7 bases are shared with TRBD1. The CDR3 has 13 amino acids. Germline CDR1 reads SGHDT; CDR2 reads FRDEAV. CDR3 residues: CASSLTGWAEQFF. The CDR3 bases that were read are TGTGCCAGCAGCCTGACAGGGTGGGCT. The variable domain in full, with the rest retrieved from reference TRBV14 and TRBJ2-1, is EAGVTQSPRYAVLQEGQAVSFWCDPISGHDTLYWYQQPRDQGPQLLVYFRDEAVIDNSQLPSDRFSAVRPKGTNSTLKIQSAKQGDTATYLCASSLTGWAEQFFGPGTRLTVL.